Below, one TCR beta chain is given with its context. The antigen is not known. This CDR3 region has 17 residues. Germline CDR1 and CDR2: SGHRS and YFSETQ. The ends lost 4 bases at V and 6 bases at J; junction bases unmatched: 16. The sample is drawn from a study of PD-1 blockade in mismatch repair-deficient tumors. Study at large: Patients had eleven to twelve mismatch repair-deficient cancer types, all previously treated and progressing.

Sequencing used immunoSEQ multiplex PCR; TCRdb keeps in-frame clones, though not all of them. The table shows around 50,000 clones, with roughly three quarters occurring only once. Every patient had mismatch repair deficiency by PCR or immunohistochemistry. Study-level results: Tumor-resident clones, often absent from pretreatment blood, expanded after pembrolizumab and then contracted.

The sequenced sample was peripheral blood, obtained 4 weeks after starting pembrolizumab. The chain recombines TRBV5-1 with TRBJ2-7, with 10 bases fitting TRBD1. The TCR originated in an adult with mismatch repair-deficient cancer. The CDR3 sequence: CASSPTRDRGWGSEQYF. The CDR3 bases are TGCGCCAGCAGCCCAACTCGGGACAGGGGTTGGGGTTCCGAGCAGTACTTC.